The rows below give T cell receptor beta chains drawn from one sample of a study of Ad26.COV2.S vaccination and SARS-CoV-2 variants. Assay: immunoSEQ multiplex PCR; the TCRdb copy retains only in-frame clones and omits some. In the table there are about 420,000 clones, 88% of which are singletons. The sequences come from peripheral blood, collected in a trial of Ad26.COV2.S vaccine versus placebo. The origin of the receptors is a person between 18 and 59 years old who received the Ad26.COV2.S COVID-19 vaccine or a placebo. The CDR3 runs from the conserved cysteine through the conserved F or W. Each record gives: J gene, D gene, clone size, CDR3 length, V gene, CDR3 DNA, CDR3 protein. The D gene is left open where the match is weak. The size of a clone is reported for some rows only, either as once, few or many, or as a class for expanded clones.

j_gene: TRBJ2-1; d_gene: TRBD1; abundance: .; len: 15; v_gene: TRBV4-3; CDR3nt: TGCGCCAGCAGCCATCCAGGGGGCTCCTACAATGAGCAGTTCTTC; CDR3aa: CASSHPGGSYNEQFF
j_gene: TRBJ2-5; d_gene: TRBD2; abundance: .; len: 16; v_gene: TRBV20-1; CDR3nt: TGCAGTGCTAGTGGTCCGGGACTAAAGTACCAAGAGACCCAGTACTTC; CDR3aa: CSASGPGLKYQETQYF
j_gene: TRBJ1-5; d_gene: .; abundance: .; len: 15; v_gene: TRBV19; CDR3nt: TGTGCCAGTAGTATAGTTTACAGGGGCAATCAGCCCCAGCATTTT; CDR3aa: CASSIVYRGNQPQHF
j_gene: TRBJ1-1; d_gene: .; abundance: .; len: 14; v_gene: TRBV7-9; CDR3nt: TGTGCCAGCAGCTTAGGACGGGAGAACACTGAAGCTTTCTTT; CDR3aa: CASSLGRENTEAFF
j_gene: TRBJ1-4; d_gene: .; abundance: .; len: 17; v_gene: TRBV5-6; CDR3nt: TGTGCCAGCAGCATGACAGTGAGGAGGAGGACTAATGAAAAACTGTTTTTT; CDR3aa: CASSMTVRRRTNEKLFF
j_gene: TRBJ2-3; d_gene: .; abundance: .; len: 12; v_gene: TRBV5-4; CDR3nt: TGTGCCAGTTCGGGGGGCCGGGATACGCAGTATTTT; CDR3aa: CASSGGRDTQYF
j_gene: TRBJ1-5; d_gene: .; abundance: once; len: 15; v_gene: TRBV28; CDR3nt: TGTGCCAGCAGTTTAGGGGTAGGTCTCGGACAGCCCCAGCATTTT; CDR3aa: CASSLGVGLGQPQHF
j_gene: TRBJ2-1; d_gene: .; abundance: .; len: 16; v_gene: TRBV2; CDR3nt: TGTGCCAGCAGTTCAAGAGGGGGGGCCATATACAATGAGCAGTTCTTC; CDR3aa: CASSSRGGAIYNEQFF
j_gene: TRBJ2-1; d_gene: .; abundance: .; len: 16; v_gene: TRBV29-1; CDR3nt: TGCAGCGTAGCCTCGGGGGGACAGCTATATTACAATGAGCAGTTCTTC; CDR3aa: CSVASGGQLYYNEQFF
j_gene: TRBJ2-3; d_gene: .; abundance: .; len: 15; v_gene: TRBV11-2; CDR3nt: TGTGCCAGCAGCTTAGGGTGGGACAGCACAGATACGCAGTATTTT; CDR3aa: CASSLGWDSTDTQYF
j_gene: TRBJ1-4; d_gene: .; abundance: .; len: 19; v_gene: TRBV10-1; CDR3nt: TGCGCCAGCAGTGAGAGTCGAACCCACGGACTAGTACCAAATGAAAAACTGTTTTTT; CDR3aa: CASSESRTHGLVPNEKLFF
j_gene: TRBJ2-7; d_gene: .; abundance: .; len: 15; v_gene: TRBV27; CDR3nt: TGTGCCAGCAGCCCCCTTAGTCCGATTACCTACGAGCAGTACTTC; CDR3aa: CASSPLSPITYEQYF
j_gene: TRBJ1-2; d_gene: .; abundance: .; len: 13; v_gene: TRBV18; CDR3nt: TGTGCCAGCTCACCAGGGGGATCCTATGGCTACACCTTC; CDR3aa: CASSPGGSYGYTF
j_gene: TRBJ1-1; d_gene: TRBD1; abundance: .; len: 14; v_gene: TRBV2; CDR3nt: TGTGCCAGCAGAAGACAGGGGGTGAACACTGAAGCTTTCTTT; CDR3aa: CASRRQGVNTEAFF
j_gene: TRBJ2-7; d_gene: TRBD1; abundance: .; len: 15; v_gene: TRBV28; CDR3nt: TGTGCCAGCAGTACCACCGGGACAGCCCGTCTCGAGCAGTACTTC; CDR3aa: CASSTTGTARLEQYF
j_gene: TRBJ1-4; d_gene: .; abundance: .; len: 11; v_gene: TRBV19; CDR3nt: TGTGCCAGTACCGTCAATGAAAAACTGTTTTTT; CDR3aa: CASTVNEKLFF
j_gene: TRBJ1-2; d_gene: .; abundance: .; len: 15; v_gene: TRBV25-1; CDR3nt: TGTGCCAGCAGCAAGGGGCACGGAGTAAACTATGGCTACACCTTC; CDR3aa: CASSKGHGVNYGYTF
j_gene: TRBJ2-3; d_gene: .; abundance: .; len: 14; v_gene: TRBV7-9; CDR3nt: TGTGCCAGCAGCTTAAGGTCCCGCGGAGATACGCAGTATTTT; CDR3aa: CASSLRSRGDTQYF
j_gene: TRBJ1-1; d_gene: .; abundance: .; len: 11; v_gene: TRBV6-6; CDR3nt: TGTGCCAGCAGTTACTCGGCTGAAGCTTTCTTT; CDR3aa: CASSYSAEAFF
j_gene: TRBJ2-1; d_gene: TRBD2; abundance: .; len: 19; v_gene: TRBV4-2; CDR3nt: TGTGCCAGCAGCCAAGGTTTTCTAGCGGGGGGCTACTCCTACAATGAGCAGTTCTTC; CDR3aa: CASSQGFLAGGYSYNEQFF
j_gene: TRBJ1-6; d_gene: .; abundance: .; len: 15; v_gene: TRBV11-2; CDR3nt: TGTGCCAGCAGCTCTCCCGGGGCTCGAAGTTCACCCCTCCACTTT; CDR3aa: CASSSPGARSSPLHF
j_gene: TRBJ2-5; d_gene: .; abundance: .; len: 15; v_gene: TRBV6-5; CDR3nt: TGTGCCAGCAGCATCCTGGACCGGGATGAAGAGACCCAGTACTTC; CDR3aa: CASSILDRDEETQYF
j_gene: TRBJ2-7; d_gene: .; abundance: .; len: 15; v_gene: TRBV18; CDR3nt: TGTGCCAGCTCACCAGGTACAGGAAAAAGGATCGAGCAGTACTTC; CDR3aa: CASSPGTGKRIEQYF
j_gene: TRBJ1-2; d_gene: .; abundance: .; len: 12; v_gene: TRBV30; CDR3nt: TGTGCCTGGGAAGACAGGAGCTATGGCTACACCTTC; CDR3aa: CAWEDRSYGYTF
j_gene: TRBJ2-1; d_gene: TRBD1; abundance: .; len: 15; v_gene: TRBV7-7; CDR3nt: TGTGCCAGCAGCTCGGGACAGGGGGCCTACAATGAGCAGTTCTTC; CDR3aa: CASSSGQGAYNEQFF
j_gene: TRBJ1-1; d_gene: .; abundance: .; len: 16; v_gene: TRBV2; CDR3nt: TGTGCCAGCAGTGAAGCGGGACGGGGGGACAACACTGAAGCTTTCTTT; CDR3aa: CASSEAGRGDNTEAFF
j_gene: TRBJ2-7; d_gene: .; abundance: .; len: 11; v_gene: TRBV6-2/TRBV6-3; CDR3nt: TGTGCCAGCAGTTACCACCACGAGCAGTACTTC; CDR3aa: CASSYHHEQYF
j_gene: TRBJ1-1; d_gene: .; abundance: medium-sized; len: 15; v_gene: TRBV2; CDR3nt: TGTGCCAGCAGTGCCCCGGGACAAATGAACACTGAAGCTTTCTTT; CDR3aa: CASSAPGQMNTEAFF
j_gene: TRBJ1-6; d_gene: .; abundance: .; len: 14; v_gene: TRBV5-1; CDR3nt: TGCGCCAGCAGCTTAGACAGACAGAATTCACCCCTCCACTTT; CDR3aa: CASSLDRQNSPLHF
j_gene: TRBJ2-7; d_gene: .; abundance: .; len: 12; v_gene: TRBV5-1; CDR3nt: TGCGCCAGCAGCCCCGCACGGGACGAGCAGTACTTC; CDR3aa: CASSPARDEQYF
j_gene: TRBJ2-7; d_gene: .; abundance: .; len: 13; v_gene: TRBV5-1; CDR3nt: TGCGCCAGCAGCTTGGCCGGGGCGGACGAGCAGTACTTC; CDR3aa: CASSLAGADEQYF
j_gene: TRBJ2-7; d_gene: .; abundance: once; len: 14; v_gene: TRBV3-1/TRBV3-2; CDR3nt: TGTGCCAGCAGCCTGGCAGGGAACCTCTACGAGCAGTACTTC; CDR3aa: CASSLAGNLYEQYF
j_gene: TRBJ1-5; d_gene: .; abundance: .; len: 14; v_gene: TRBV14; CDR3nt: TGTGCCAGCAGCCAGGCAGGTGGGGGGGGAGCCCAGCATTTT; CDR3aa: CASSQAGGGGAQHF
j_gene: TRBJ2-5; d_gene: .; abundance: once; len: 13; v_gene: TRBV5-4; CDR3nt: TGTGCCAGCAGCCACGCGGGGCAAGAGACCCAGTACTTC; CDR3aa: CASSHAGQETQYF
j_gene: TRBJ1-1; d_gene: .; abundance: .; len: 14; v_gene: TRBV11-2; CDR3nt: TGTGCCAGCAGCTTAGGACAGCTAAACACTGAAGCTTTCTTT; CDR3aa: CASSLGQLNTEAFF
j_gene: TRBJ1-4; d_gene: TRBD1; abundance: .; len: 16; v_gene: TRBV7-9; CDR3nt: TGTGCCAGCAGCTTGCCACACAGGGGGGAGCGGGAAAAACTGTTTTTT; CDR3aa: CASSLPHRGEREKLFF
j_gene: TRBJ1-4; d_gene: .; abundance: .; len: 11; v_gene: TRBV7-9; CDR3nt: TGTGCCAGCAGCTCGTCCTGGGAACTGTTTTTT; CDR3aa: CASSSSWELFF
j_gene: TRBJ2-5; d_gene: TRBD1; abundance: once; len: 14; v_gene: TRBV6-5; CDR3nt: TGTGCCAGCAGCCCGGACAGGGGAAGGGAGACCCAGTACTTC; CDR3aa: CASSPDRGRETQYF
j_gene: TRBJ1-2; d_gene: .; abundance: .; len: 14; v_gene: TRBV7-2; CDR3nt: TGTGCCAGCAGCTTAAACTACAATAACTATGGCTACACCTTC; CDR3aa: CASSLNYNNYGYTF
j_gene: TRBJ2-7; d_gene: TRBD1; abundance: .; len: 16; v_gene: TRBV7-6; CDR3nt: TGTGCCAGCAGCTTAGCTTCACCGGGACAGGGCTACGAGCAGTACTTC; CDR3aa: CASSLASPGQGYEQYF
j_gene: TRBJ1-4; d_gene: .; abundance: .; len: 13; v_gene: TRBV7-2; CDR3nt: TGTGCCAGCCGGCCCGGGATTAATGAAAAACTGTTTTTT; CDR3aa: CASRPGINEKLFF
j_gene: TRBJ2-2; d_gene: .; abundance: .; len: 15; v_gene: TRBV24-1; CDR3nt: TGTGCCACCAGTGATACTCGACGGGACACCGGGGAGCTGTTTTTT; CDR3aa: CATSDTRRDTGELFF
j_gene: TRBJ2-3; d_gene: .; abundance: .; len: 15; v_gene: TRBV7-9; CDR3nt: TGTGCCAGCAGTCCAGGGTCCAGCCGCACAGATACGCAGTATTTT; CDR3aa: CASSPGSSRTDTQYF
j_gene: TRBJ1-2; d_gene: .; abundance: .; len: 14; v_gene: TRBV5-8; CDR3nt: TGTGCCAGCAGCTTGGGGCAGGGTTTGGGCGGCTACACCTTC; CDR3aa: CASSLGQGLGGYTF
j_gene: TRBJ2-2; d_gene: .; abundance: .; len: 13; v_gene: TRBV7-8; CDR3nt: TGTGCCAGCAGCCAAGGAAACACCGGGGAGCTGTTTTTT; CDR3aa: CASSQGNTGELFF
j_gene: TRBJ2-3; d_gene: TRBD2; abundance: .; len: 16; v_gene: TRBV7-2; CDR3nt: TGTGCCAGCAGCTCCCGGGGGGGGGATAGCACAGATACGCAGTATTTT; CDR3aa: CASSSRGGDSTDTQYF
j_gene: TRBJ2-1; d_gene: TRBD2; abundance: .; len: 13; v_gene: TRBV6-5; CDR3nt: TGTGCCAGCAGTTACCGCCCACTAGCGGGGGCCGTCTTC; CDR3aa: CASSYRPLAGAVF
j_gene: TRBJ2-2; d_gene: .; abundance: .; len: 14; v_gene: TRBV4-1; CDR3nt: TGCGCCAGCAGCCAAGTTGCGAGCACCGGGGAGCTGTTTTTT; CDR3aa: CASSQVASTGELFF
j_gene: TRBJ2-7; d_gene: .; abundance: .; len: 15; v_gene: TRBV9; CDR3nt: TGTGCCAGCAGCCTTGGGGGGGCCCAGGGCCACGAGCAGTACTTC; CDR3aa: CASSLGGAQGHEQYF
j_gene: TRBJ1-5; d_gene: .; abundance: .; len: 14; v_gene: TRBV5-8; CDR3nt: TGTGCCAGCACCCACCGAGGAGGCAATCAGCCCCAGCATTTT; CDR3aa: CASTHRGGNQPQHF
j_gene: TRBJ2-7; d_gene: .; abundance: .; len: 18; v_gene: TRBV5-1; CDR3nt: TGCGCCAGCAGCTGGGGACCTACAGTGGATCTCTCAGGCGACGAGCAGTACTTC; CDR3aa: CASSWGPTVDLSGDEQYF
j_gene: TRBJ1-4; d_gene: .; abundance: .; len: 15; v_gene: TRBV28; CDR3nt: TGTGCCAGCAGTTTATCGGGTAAAACTAATGAAAAACTGTTTTTT; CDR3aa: CASSLSGKTNEKLFF
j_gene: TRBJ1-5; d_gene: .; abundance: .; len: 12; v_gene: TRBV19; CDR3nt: TGTGCCAGTAGTATAGGGAATCAGCCCCAGCATTTT; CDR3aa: CASSIGNQPQHF
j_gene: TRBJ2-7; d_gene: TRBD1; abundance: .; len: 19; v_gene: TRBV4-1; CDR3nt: TGCGCCAGCAGCCAGGCCGGGACAGGGGGCGCATTGTGGTCCTACGAGCAGTACTTC; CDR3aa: CASSQAGTGGALWSYEQYF
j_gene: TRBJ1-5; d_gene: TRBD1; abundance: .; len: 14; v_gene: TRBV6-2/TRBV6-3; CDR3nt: TGTGCCAGCAGTTCGGACAGGGGCAATCAGCCCCAGCATTTT; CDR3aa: CASSSDRGNQPQHF
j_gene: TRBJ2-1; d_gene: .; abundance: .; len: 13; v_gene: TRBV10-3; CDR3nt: TGTGCCATCAGTGCGGCCCCCCACAATGAGCAGTTCTTC; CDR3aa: CAISAAPHNEQFF
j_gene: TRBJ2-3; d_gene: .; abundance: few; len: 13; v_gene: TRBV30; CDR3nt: TGTGCCTGGGACCGTATCCTGGGGGATACGCAGTATTTT; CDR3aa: CAWDRILGDTQYF
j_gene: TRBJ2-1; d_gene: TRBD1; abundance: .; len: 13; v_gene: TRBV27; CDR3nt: TGTGCCAGCAGCTTAGGACAGGGGAATGAGCAGTTCTTC; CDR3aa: CASSLGQGNEQFF
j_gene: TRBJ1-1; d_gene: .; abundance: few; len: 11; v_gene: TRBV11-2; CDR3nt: TGTGCCAGCAGCCAAGTAATCCTAGCTTTCTTT; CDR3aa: CASSQVILAFF
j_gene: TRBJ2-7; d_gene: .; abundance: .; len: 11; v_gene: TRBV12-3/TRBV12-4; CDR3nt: TGTGCCAGCAGCGTGGGGTACGAGCAGTACTTC; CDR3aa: CASSVGYEQYF